These 30 T cell receptor beta chains came from one sample sequenced in a study of T cell repertoires in cytomegalovirus infection. TCRdb reprocessed the reads via MiXCR and lists one record per CDR3 protein. Among approximately 550,000 distinct CDR3 sequences, approximately 15% were seen once, and the ten largest hold roughly a quarter. The source material was CD8+ T cells from PBMCs. These receptors all stem from a human donor in good health (CMV status not recorded). Some clones in this sample may be carry-over from other donors' samples.

This clonotype showed up many times. The rearrangement links TRBV7-3 to TRBJ2-1; D ambiguous. V dropped 2 bases and J dropped 15 bases, with 17 bases sitting between them. Germline CDR1 reads SGHTA; CDR2 reads FQGTGA. The CDR3 runs to 13 residues. CDR3 DNA: TGTGCCAGCAGCTTAGGTGGAAGTGATCTTCTGTTCTTC. It encodes CASSLGGSDLLFF.

The chain recombines TRBV5-1 with TRBJ2-5; perhaps TRBD1 as D (6 bases). Trimming stripped 0 bases from V and 2 bases from J, with 14 bases between. The CDR3 spans 16 residues. Germline-derived CDR1 and CDR2 are SGHRS and YFSETQ. The chain's CDR3 is CASSLATTGSQETQYF. The CDR3 bases are TGCGCCAGCAGCTTGGCGACTACAGGGTCTCAAGAGACCCAGTACTTC.

The J gene is TRBJ2-7, the V gene TRBV4-1; tentatively, D is TRBD2 (6 bases). Germline assignment: CDR1 MGHRA and CDR2 YSYEKL. The CDR3 extends over 13 amino acids. V was trimmed by 3 bases and J by 6 bases, leaving 12 bases between them. The CDR3 DNA reads TGCGCCAGCAGCCAGACGGGAGCGAGCGAGCAGTACTTC. It codes for CASSQTGASEQYF.

There are many counts of this clonotype. The rearrangement links TRBV6-5 to TRBJ2-1; D is unclear. This CDR3 region has 14 residues. V lost 1 base to trimming and J lost 4 bases, with 8 bases between them. CDR1 and CDR2 (germline): MNHEY, SVGAGI. In DNA form, the CDR3 reads TGTGCCAGCAGTTACTATTGGCAGTACAATGAGCAGTTCTTC. Its protein is CASSYYWQYNEQFF.

This clonotype was observed many times. The genes are TRBV11-2 and TRBJ2-7, with TRBD1 matching over 9 bases. Germline-derived CDR1 and CDR2 are SGHAT and FQNNGV. V shed 1 base and J 5 bases; nucleotides not matched to a gene: 9. The CDR3 is 16 residues long. The CDR3 protein is CASSLGWRTGGHEQYF. CDR3 nucleotides: TGTGCCAGCAGCTTAGGGTGGCGTACAGGGGGCCACGAGCAGTACTTC.

This clonotype showed up just a few times. The chain recombines TRBV20-1 with TRBJ2-1, with D hard to call. V shed 5 bases and J shed 4 bases, with 9 bases lying between them. There are 12 residues in the CDR3. From germline, CDR1 is DFQATT and CDR2 SNEGSKA (reference sequence). CDR3 sequence: CSAADIYNEQFF. The DNA for the CDR3 is TGCAGTGCTGCAGACATTTACAATGAGCAGTTCTTC.

The sample holds many counts of this clonotype. CDR3 protein: CASSLGGVGFSNEQFF. The DNA for the CDR3 is TGTGCCAGCAGCCTAGGTGGAGTAGGTTTTAGTAATGAGCAGTTCTTC. The chain is built from TRBV7-9 and TRBJ2-1; D not resolved. CDR1 is SEHNR, CDR2 FQNEAQ, per germline (reference sequence). This CDR3 has 16 amino acids. V was pared by 5 bases and J by 7 bases, with 21 bases between.

In its sample, this clonotype was seen a few times. The chain carries TRBV15 and TRBJ1-4, with TRBD1 matching 9 bases. This CDR3 comprises 16 residues. Germline V gives CDR1 LNHNV, CDR2 YYDKDF (reference sequence). The V segment lost 5 bases and the J segment 1 base; nucleotides outside the gene matches: 5. For the CDR3, the DNA is TGTGCCACCAGCGAGGGACAGGGAGGAACTAATGAAAAACTGTTTTTT. It is translated as CATSEGQGGTNEKLFF.

This clonotype has ten or more counts. This sequence joins TRBV27 and TRBJ1-4; possible D gene TRBD1, 5 bases. Trimming pared 5 bases from V and 7 bases from J, leaving 11 bases between. CDR3 size: 13 residues. Germline V CDR1 and CDR2: MNHEY, SMNVEV (reference sequence). The DNA of the CDR3 is TGTGCCAGCAGTCCTACTAGGGGTGAAAAACTGTTTTTT. Its protein is CASSPTRGEKLFF.

This clonotype has just a few counts. The chain is built from TRBV19 and TRBJ1-5; TRBD1 aligns across 9 bases. After removal of 2 bases from V and 2 bases from J, the junction contained 10 bases not matched to a gene. CDR3 length equals 18 residues. Germline V CDR1 and CDR2: LNHDA, SQIVND (reference sequence). The DNA of the CDR3 is TGTGCCAGTAGTATACGAGACAGGGGGTCTGCCGGCAATCAGCCCCAGCATTTT. Its translation is CASSIRDRGSAGNQPQHF.

At least ten counts were recorded for this clonotype. V and J are TRBV11-2 and TRBJ2-5; TRBD2 agrees at 8 bases. With 0 bases clipped from V and 1 base from J, the junction kept 10 bases outside the gene matches. Germline V gives CDR1 SGHAT, CDR2 FQNNGV. The CDR3 has 18 amino acids. CDR3 sequence (DNA): TGTGCCAGCAGCTTAGATAAGGGGAGCGGGGGTCTCCAAGAGACCCAGTACTTC. Translation: CASSLDKGSGGLQETQYF.

The V and J genes are TRBV9 and TRBJ2-3; TRBD2 aligns across 8 bases. With V trimmed by 0 bases and J by 6 bases, 9 bases remained unmatched. CDR3 length equals 16 residues. CDR1 and CDR2 from the germline V gene are SGDLS and YYNGEE. CDR3 nucleotides: TGTGCCAGCAGCGTAGAGGGTAGCGGGATTGAGGATACGCAGTATTTT. Amino acids: CASSVEGSGIEDTQYF. Together with reference TRBV9 and TRBJ2-3, the CDR3 gives the full variable domain: DSGVTQTPKHLITATGQRVTLRCSPRSGDLSVYWYQQSLDQGLQFLIQYYNGEERAKGNILERFSAQQFPDLHSELNLSSLELGDSALYFCASSVEGSGIEDTQYFGPGTRLTVL.

This clonotype was seen many times. The chain employs TRBV7-9 and TRBJ1-5, with no clear D. CDR3 length equals 13 residues. V lost 4 bases and J lost 6, with 10 bases in between. The V gene's germline CDR1 is SEHNR and CDR2 FQNEAQ (reference sequence). The CDR3 spells CASSSGGIQPQHF. The CDR3 region has the DNA TGTGCCAGCAGCTCCGGTGGTATTCAGCCCCAGCATTTT.

There are many counts of this clonotype. The rearrangement links TRBV11-2 to TRBJ1-2, with D possibly matching TRBD1 (6 bases). Between the trimmed V and J ends, which lost 4 bases and 1 base, there was a span of 13 bases. The germline CDR1 and CDR2 sequences are SGHAT and FQNNGV. There are 15 residues in the CDR3. The CDR3 loop reads CASSSGQSINYGYTF. As DNA, the CDR3 is TGTGCCAGCAGCTCCGGACAGAGCATTAACTATGGCTACACCTTC.

This clonotype was seen repeatedly, ten times or more. The chain is built from TRBV7-9 and TRBJ2-3; 10 nucleotides agree with TRBD2. This CDR3 is 16 amino acids long. The V segment lost 5 bases and the J segment 0 bases; nucleotides outside the gene matches: 5. The germline V gene encodes CDR1 SEHNR and CDR2 FQNEAQ (reference sequence). As DNA, the CDR3 is TGTGCCAGCAGCCCCAGCGGGGGGGGGAGCACAGATACGCAGTATTTT. Translating gives CASSPSGGGSTDTQYF.

This clonotype was counted a few times. The chain carries TRBV3-1 and TRBJ1-5, with D maybe TRBD1 (5 bases). The CDR3 extends over 15 amino acids. V was clipped by 0 bases and J by 4 bases, with 10 bases between them. Germline CDR1 reads LGHDT; CDR2 reads YNNKEL (reference sequence). The CDR3 reads CASSQEPGGNQPQHF. The DNA for the CDR3 is TGTGCCAGCAGCCAAGAACCGGGGGGTAATCAGCCCCAGCATTTT. Full variable domain (outside the CDR3, taken from reference TRBV3-1 and TRBJ1-5): DTAVSQTPKYLVTQMGNDKSIKCEQNLGHDTMYWYKQDSKKFLKIMFSYNNKELIINETVPNRFSPKSPDKAHLNLHINSLELGDSAVYFCASSQEPGGNQPQHFGDGTRLSIL.

This clonotype was counted many times. This chain uses TRBV7-2 with TRBJ2-7; no reliable D call. The germline V gene encodes CDR1 SGHTA and CDR2 FQGNSA. The CDR3 is 17 amino acids. The V end was cut by 2 bases, the J end by 5 bases, with 22 bases between. The CDR3 sequence is CASSLFFALDVRHEQYF. CDR3 coding DNA: TGTGCCAGCAGCTTATTCTTTGCGCTAGACGTGAGACACGAGCAGTACTTC.

In this sample, this clonotype turned up once. A much larger clone lies one base from this, so it may be a read error. The rearrangement links TRBV27 to TRBJ1-5, with unresolved D. The CDR3 is 12 residues long. CDR1 is MNHEY, CDR2 SMNVEV, per germline (reference sequence). The DNA of the CDR3 is TGTGCCGGCAGTTTTATGGGTCAGCCCCAGCATTTT. It codes for CAGSFMGQPQHF.

The rearrangement links TRBV29-1 to TRBJ2-2; D perhaps matches TRBD1 (5 bases). V lost 4 bases and J lost 5, with 8 bases in between. The CDR3 length is 12 residues. The germline V gene encodes CDR1 SQVTM and CDR2 ANQGSEA. The CDR3 DNA is TGCAGCGTTGCCAAGGGGACCGGGGAGCTGTTTTTT. Translating it yields CSVAKGTGELFF.

This clonotype was seen a few times. The rearrangement uses TRBV4-1 and TRBJ2-7, with 12 bases that match TRBD2. Germline CDR1 and CDR2: MGHRA and YSYEKL. This CDR3 region has 18 residues. V lost 4 bases and J lost 2; bases outside the gene matches: 12. The CDR3 DNA is TGCGCCAGCAGCCCGTCCGGGACTAGCGGGTATACCGCCTACGAGCAGTACTTC. Protein product: CASSPSGTSGYTAYEQYF.

The sample holds many counts of this clonotype. The genes are TRBV6-6 and TRBJ2-5; D is undetermined. The CDR3 is 10 amino acids. CDR1 is MNHNY and CDR2 is SVGAGI in the germline V gene (reference sequence). V was cut by 10 bases and J by 5 bases, with 8 bases left in between. CDR3 amino acids: CATEGETQYF. The CDR3 bases are TGTGCCACCGAAGGGGAGACCCAGTACTTC.

This clonotype was recorded many times. The chain employs TRBV28 and TRBJ2-1; the match to TRBD2 covers 14 bases. CDR1 MDHEN and CDR2 SYDVKM come from the germline V gene. CDR3 size: 19 residues. The trim removed 7 bases at V and 5 bases at J, leaving 16 bases unmatched. In nucleotides, the CDR3 is TGTGCCAGCATCCCGGGACTAGCGGGAGTGAGGAAGTTCGACAATGAGCAGTTCTTC. Amino acids: CASIPGLAGVRKFDNEQFF. Full variable domain (remainder filled in from reference TRBV28 and TRBJ2-1): DVKVTQSSRYLVKRTGEKVFLECVQDMDHENMFWYRQDPGLGLRLIYFSYDVKMKEKGDIPEGYSVSREKKERFSLILESASTNQTSMYLCASIPGLAGVRKFDNEQFFGPGTRLTVL.

The rearrangement joins TRBV27 to TRBJ2-3; 8 nucleotides match TRBD2. Trimming at V came to 1 base and at J to 3 bases, leaving 12 bases not matched to a gene. CDR3 length: 18 residues. Germline CDR1 reads MNHEY; CDR2 reads SMNVEV (reference sequence). CDR3 amino acids: CASSLFGTGLAGTDTQYF. The CDR3 coding sequence is TGTGCCAGCAGTTTATTTGGAACCGGACTAGCAGGGACAGATACGCAGTATTTT.

This clonotype was observed many times. V is TRBV10-3 and J is TRBJ2-7; D is perhaps TRBD2 (5 bases). The V end was cut by 4 bases, the J end by 0 bases, with 13 bases between. The CDR3 consists of 15 residues. Looked up from germline, CDR1 is ENHRY and CDR2 is SYGVKD. CDR3 loop: CAISGLARSSYEQYF. The DNA for the CDR3 is TGTGCCATCAGTGGGTTAGCGCGAAGCTCCTACGAGCAGTACTTC.

The chain is built from TRBV10-3 and TRBJ1-3; 7 positions agree with TRBD1. This CDR3 spans 13 amino acids. Germline V lookup: CDR1 ENHRY, CDR2 SYGVKD. V was clipped by 2 bases and J by 8 bases; unmatched bases: 3. The CDR3 reads CAISEGQVDTIYF. CDR3 sequence (DNA): TGTGCCATCAGTGAGGGACAGGTCGACACCATATATTTT.

The chain carries TRBV27 and TRBJ2-7; the match to TRBD1 covers 8 bases. This CDR3 has 16 amino acids. Germline CDR1 and CDR2: MNHEY and SMNVEV (reference sequence). The ends lost 0 bases at V and 5 bases at J; junction bases unmatched: 9. CDR3 loop: CASSLSDRALGNEQYF. The CDR3 DNA is TGTGCCAGCAGTTTATCGGACAGGGCCCTGGGGAACGAGCAGTACTTC.

This clonotype was seen more than once but under ten times. The rearrangement links TRBV5-1 to TRBJ2-3; TRBD2 matches 12 bases. V shed 4 bases and J 4 bases; nucleotides not matched to a gene: 7. Germline CDR1 SGHRS, CDR2 YFSETQ. The CDR3 is made up of 16 amino acids. CDR3 sequence reads: CASSESLAGGSDTQYF. As DNA, the CDR3 is TGCGCCAGCAGCGAGAGCCTAGCGGGAGGGTCAGATACGCAGTATTTT.

This rearrangement joins TRBV5-6 to TRBJ2-3; 12 nucleotides line up with TRBD2. This CDR3 contains 17 residues. The V gene's germline CDR1 is SGHDT and CDR2 YYEEEE. Germline trimming cut 0 bases from V and 2 bases from J; bases unmatched to any gene: 4. CDR3 DNA: TGTGCCAGCAGCTTGGGACTAGCGGGGGCAGCCACAGATACGCAGTATTTT. It encodes CASSLGLAGAATDTQYF.

This clonotype was counted many times. The rearrangement joins TRBV5-6 to TRBJ1-2; 12 bases match TRBD1. CDR3 length: 16 amino acids. Germline assignment: CDR1 SGHDT and CDR2 YYEEEE. V lost 0 bases to trimming and J lost 7 bases; unmatched junction nucleotides: 7. The CDR3 bases are TGTGCCAGCAGCTTGGGCCCGGGACAGGGGGCGCGTGGCTACACCTTC. Translation gives CASSLGPGQGARGYTF.

This clonotype was detected a few times. The V call is TRBV4-1, the J call TRBJ1-2; D might be TRBD1 (6 bases). Germline CDR1 and CDR2: MGHRA and YSYEKL. Trimming pared 0 bases from V and 6 bases from J, leaving 17 bases between. There are 16 residues in the CDR3. CDR3 in DNA: TGCGCCAGCAGCCAAGATACCCCCCCCTACAGGGATGGCTACACCTTC. Amino acids: CASSQDTPPYRDGYTF.